The 10 T cell receptor beta chains below were found in one sample sequenced in a study of CD8 T cells in Susac syndrome. When the RNA was reverse transcribed, random hexamers were used with an input of roughly 0.5 to 1 ug. From the immunoSEQ multiplex PCR reads, TCRdb called clonotypes with MiXCR, one entry per CDR3 protein. In the table there are about 300,000 distinct CDR3 sequences, about 82% of which are singletons. The sequenced material came from CD8+ T cells from PBMCs. These receptors were collected from a human donor with multiple sclerosis.

The V and J genes are TRBV19 and TRBJ1-5; maybe TRBD1 (6 bases). The CDR3 covers 15 residues. V lost 3 bases to trimming and J lost 2 bases, with 11 bases between them. Germline V gene sequence: CDR1 LNHDA, CDR2 SQIVND (reference sequence). This CDR3 reads CASSMAQGGNQPQHF. The CDR3 region has the DNA TGTGCCAGTAGTATGGCACAGGGTGGCAATCAGCCCCAGCATTTT.

The rearrangement uses TRBV14 and TRBJ2-5, with TRBD1 matching over 10 bases. With 0 bases clipped from V and 2 bases from J, the junction kept 15 bases outside the gene matches. The germline V gene encodes CDR1 SGHDN and CDR2 FVKESK. The CDR3 consists of 20 residues. This CDR3 is CASSQDKKPRQGALQETQYF. The CDR3 DNA is TGTGCCAGCAGCCAAGACAAGAAGCCCCGACAGGGGGCCTTACAAGAGACCCAGTACTTC.

The V and J genes are TRBV30 and TRBJ2-7; maybe TRBD1 (6 bases). In germline, CDR1 is GTSNPN, CDR2 SVGIG (reference sequence). Trimming removed 3 bases at V and 3 bases at J, with 12 bases between. The CDR3 is 13 amino acids. The CDR3 sequence: CAWRSQGLYEQYF. CDR3 DNA sequence: TGTGCCTGGAGATCACAGGGCCTCTACGAGCAGTACTTC.

The CDR3 is CASSFEQGSSYNEQFF. In nucleotides, the CDR3 is TGTGCCAGCAGCTTCGAACAGGGGAGCTCCTACAATGAGCAGTTCTTC. The V gene is TRBV7-9, the J gene TRBJ2-1; TRBD1 agrees at 7 bases. V shed 3 bases, J shed 0 bases, and the junction held 5 bases outside the gene matches. CDR3 size: 16 residues. Germline V gives CDR1 SEHNR, CDR2 FQNEAQ (reference sequence).

This sequence joins TRBV2 and TRBJ1-1; perhaps TRBD1 as D (6 bases). The CDR3 is 17 residues long. V was clipped by 8 bases and J by 0 bases, with 22 bases between them. Per the germline V gene, CDR1 is SNHLY and CDR2 is FYNNEI. CDR3 DNA: TGTGCCAGCCTCTTGGACAGCCTGGGCTTGGTGAACACTGAAGCTTTCTTT. Translated, it gives CASLLDSLGLVNTEAFF.

CDR3 nucleotides: TGTGCCAGCAGTCCAGGGACGTCGGGGCTCAATGAAGCTTTCTTT. Its translation: CASSPGTSGLNEAFF. The chain joins TRBV6-5 to TRBJ1-1; tentatively, D is TRBD1 (5 bases). The CDR3 loop spans 15 amino acids. The V gene lost 5 bases and the J gene lost 7 bases, with 20 bases spanning the gap. Germline V lookup: CDR1 MNHEY, CDR2 SVGAGI.

The chain recombines TRBV28 with TRBJ2-7; tentatively, D is TRBD1 (6 bases). Trimming stripped 5 bases from V and 0 bases from J, with 14 bases between. This CDR3 has 15 amino acids. The V gene's germline CDR1 is MDHEN and CDR2 SYDVKM. In nucleotides, the CDR3 is TGTGCCAGCAGTCTGACCGGGGACAACTCCTACGAGCAGTACTTC. It specifies CASSLTGDNSYEQYF.

The chain is built from TRBV28 and TRBJ2-5; 8 nucleotides agree with TRBD2. V lost 4 bases, J lost 2 bases, and 6 bases stayed unmatched. From germline, CDR1 is MDHEN and CDR2 SYDVKM. The CDR3 totals 15 residues. The CDR3 loop is CASSWPRGGQETQYF. For the CDR3, the DNA is TGTGCCAGCAGTTGGCCCCGGGGGGGTCAAGAGACCCAGTACTTC.

The rearrangement uses TRBV11-2 and TRBJ2-7; TRBD2 matches at 8 bases. This CDR3 comprises 17 residues. Trimming took 1 base from V and 2 from J; bases not matched to a gene: 10. The germline gives CDR1 SGHAT, CDR2 FQNNGV. CDR3 protein: CASSLGTGGGSTYEQYF. For the CDR3, the DNA is TGTGCCAGCAGCTTAGGCACCGGCGGGGGGAGCACCTACGAGCAGTACTTC. Full variable domain (rest looked up from reference TRBV11-2 and TRBJ2-7): EAGVAQSPRYKIIEKRQSVAFWCNPISGHATLYWYQQILGQGPKLLIQFQNNGVVDDSQLPKDRFSAERLKGVDSTLKIQPAKLEDSAVYLCASSLGTGGGSTYEQYFGPGTRLTVT.

V and J are TRBV27 and TRBJ2-1; D unclear. The germline V gene encodes CDR1 MNHEY and CDR2 SMNVEV (reference sequence). This CDR3 comprises 15 residues. Trimming cost V 5 bases and J 0 bases, with 11 bases left between them. The CDR3 sequence is CASSPAPSSYNEQFF. The CDR3 coding sequence is TGTGCCAGCAGTCCCGCTCCAAGCTCCTACAATGAGCAGTTCTTC.